What follows are 19 T cell receptor beta chains derived from one specimen sequenced in a study of OX40 agonist ivuxolimab in advanced cancers. This table comes from immunoSEQ multiplex PCR, and its TCRdb copy is limited to in-frame clones, with some not included. The data show 15,000 to 20,000 clones, around four fifths seen once. Source: CD4+ or CD8+ T cells sorted from blood, taken in a trial of the OX40 agonist ivuxolimab. These receptors were obtained from an adult with an advanced solid tumor such as melanoma, head and neck, liver or kidney cancer.

The J gene is TRBJ2-2, the V gene TRBV7-2; 12 bases agree with TRBD2. This CDR3 comprises 18 residues. Trimming took 3 bases from V and 5 from J; bases not matched to a gene: 10. Germline CDR1 is SGHTA and CDR2 is FQGNSA. The CDR3 is CASSLYRLAGDITGELFF. The CDR3 DNA reads TGTGCCAGCAGCTTGTACAGACTAGCGGGAGACATAACCGGGGAGCTGTTTTTT.

V gene TRBV7-3 combines with J gene TRBJ1-1; D gene unclear. Trimming took 3 bases from V and 1 from J, leaving 6 bases between them. The CDR3 is 13 amino acids. Germline V CDR1 and CDR2: SGHTA, FQGTGA. The CDR3: CASSFRRNTEAFF. The DNA for the CDR3 is TGTGCCAGCAGCTTCCGGCGGAACACTGAAGCTTTCTTT.

This clone has more than one count but fewer than ten. CDR3 nucleotides: TGTGCCAGCAGTCCGACAGGGACAGGGACTGAAGCTTTCTTT. It encodes CASSPTGTGTEAFF. The chain recombines TRBV6-5 with TRBJ1-1; the match to TRBD1 covers 9 bases. Germline loops: CDR1 MNHEY, CDR2 SVGAGI. Germline trimming cut 5 bases from V and 5 bases from J; bases unmatched to any gene: 6. CDR3 length: 14 amino acids.

This CDR3 is CASRGVVSYNSPLHF. The CDR3 coding sequence is TGTGCCAGTAGGGGGGTTGTCTCCTATAATTCACCCCTCCACTTT. The V gene is TRBV19, the J gene TRBJ1-6, with D possibly being TRBD1 (5 bases). Germline V gene data show CDR1 as LNHDA and CDR2 as SQIVND (reference sequence). Trimming shortened V by 6 bases and J by 0 bases, and 9 bases separated the two germline ends. The CDR3 loop spans 15 amino acids.

The chain recombines TRBV7-9 with TRBJ1-1; 7 bases are a match to TRBD1. The CDR3 spans 16 residues. Germline CDR1 and CDR2: SEHNR and FQNEAQ (reference sequence). The trim removed 5 bases at V and 6 bases at J, leaving 15 bases unmatched. CDR3 residues: CASSTHLDRAGAEAFF. DNA for the CDR3: TGTGCCAGCAGCACCCACCTAGACAGGGCGGGAGCTGAAGCTTTCTTT.

This clone was found a few times. The chain links TRBV6-5 to TRBJ1-6; the D gene is possibly TRBD1 (6 bases). This CDR3 spans 13 amino acids. Trimming took 7 bases from V and 10 from J, leaving 14 bases between them. Germline lookup yields CDR1 MNHEY and CDR2 SVGAGI. The CDR3 nucleotides are TGTGCCAGCATGAGGGACATGCGGTCACCCCTCCACTTT. This codes for CASMRDMRSPLHF.

This clone is a singleton in its sample. This rearrangement joins TRBV5-1 to TRBJ1-6; the match to TRBD1 covers 8 bases. The junction had 18 bases not matched to a gene; V was cut back by 4 bases and J by 0 bases. This CDR3 region has 21 residues. Germline values: CDR1 SGHRS, CDR2 YFSETQ. The CDR3 reads CASSGGTKKGQVSSYNSPLHF. The CDR3 DNA sequence: TGCGCCAGCAGCGGGGGGACTAAGAAGGGACAGGTGAGCTCCTATAATTCACCCCTCCACTTT.

J is TRBJ2-3 and V is TRBV6-6; D call uncertain. Between the trimmed V and J ends, which lost 2 bases and 6 bases, there was a span of 9 bases. CDR3 size: 13 residues. From germline, CDR1 is MNHNY and CDR2 SVGAGI (reference sequence). The CDR3 nucleotides read TGTGCCAGCAGTTACGAGGAGACGGATACGCAGTATTTT. Translated: CASSYEETDTQYF.

A note on this clone: At one end, the junction sequence differs from germline, possibly due to a read error. Other DNA sequences within the sample encode an identical CDR3. V and J are TRBV27 and TRBJ2-1, with 7 positions matching TRBD2. CDR1 and CDR2 (germline): MNHEY, SMNVEV (reference sequence). The CDR3 loop spans 13 amino acids. CDR3 sequence reads: CASRASGRSEQFF. The CDR3 DNA reads as TGCGCCAGCAGGGCTAGCGGAAGGAGTGAGCAGTTCTTC.

About this clone itself: A read error may account for a junction end that differs from germline. The chain has TRBV7-7 and TRBJ2-1, with a possible D match to TRBD2 (6 bases). Per the germline V gene, CDR1 is SSHAT and CDR2 is FNYEAQ (reference sequence). The CDR3 extends over 15 amino acids. The CDR3 loop is CASSLAGGSGDEQFF. CDR3 bases: TGTGCTAGCAGCTTAGCTGGAGGTTCGGGGGATGAGCAGTTCTTC.

This clone was seen once. V is TRBV28 and J is TRBJ2-5; D possibly corresponds to TRBD2 (6 bases). The length of the CDR3 is 14 residues. The ends were cut back, 4 bases at V and 0 bases at J, with 9 bases in the middle. Germline V gene lookup returns CDR1 MDHEN and CDR2 SYDVKM. The CDR3 sequence is CASSYRDYQETQYF. The DNA of the CDR3 is TGTGCCAGCAGTTACCGGGACTACCAAGAGACCCAGTACTTC.

The chain employs TRBV7-3 and TRBJ2-3, with TRBD2 matching over 11 bases. The CDR3 consists of 16 residues. V lost 1 base, J lost 4 bases, and 4 bases stayed unmatched. Germline CDR1 and CDR2: SGHTA and FQGTGA. The CDR3, as DNA: TGTGCCAGCAGCTTAATGGCTAGCGGGGGGCCAGATACGCAGTATTTT. It yields the protein CASSLMASGGPDTQYF.

The chain employs TRBV7-8 and TRBJ1-3; the D is unclear. V was pared by 2 bases and J by 3 bases, with 11 bases between. CDR1 and CDR2 from the germline V gene are SGHVS and FQNEAQ. This CDR3 spans 15 amino acids. CDR3 region: CASSLFSGNGNTIYF. CDR3 DNA sequence: TGTGCCAGCAGCTTATTTTCTGGAAATGGAAACACCATATATTTT.

This sequence joins TRBV4-3 and TRBJ2-1, with 11 positions matching TRBD2. CDR1 is LGHNA, CDR2 YSLEER, per germline. The CDR3 contains 19 residues. Losses at the gene ends were 1 base for V and 4 bases for J; bases not matched to a gene: 12. The CDR3 is CASSQVSPQTSGNYNEQFF. DNA for the CDR3: TGCGCCAGCAGCCAAGTATCCCCCCAGACTAGCGGGAATTACAATGAGCAGTTCTTC.

This rearrangement joins TRBV19 to TRBJ1-5; D gene unclear. This CDR3 has 14 amino acids. V was clipped by 4 bases and J by 6 bases, with 13 bases between them. The V gene's germline CDR1 is LNHDA and CDR2 SQIVND (reference sequence). The CDR3 protein is CASSRGQDPQPQHF. CDR3 DNA sequence: TGTGCCAGTAGTAGAGGGCAGGACCCTCAGCCCCAGCATTTT.

The chain employs TRBV2 and TRBJ2-3; 7 bases line up with TRBD2. The CDR3 is 13 amino acids. The junction had 10 bases not matched to a gene; V was cut back by 11 bases and J by 5 bases. Germline lookup yields CDR1 SNHLY and CDR2 FYNNEI. CDR3 DNA sequence: TGTGCCGATGGGGCGGGGGTTTTAGATACGCAGTATTTT. As protein: CADGAGVLDTQYF.

This clone was recorded only once. This sequence joins TRBV9 and TRBJ2-1; TRBD2 matches 9 bases. After removal of 0 bases from V and 1 base from J, the junction contained 2 bases not matched to a gene. This CDR3 contains 16 residues. Germline CDR1 is SGDLS and CDR2 is YYNGEE. The CDR3 coding sequence is TGTGCCAGCAGCGTAGAGCTAGCGGGATCCTACAATGAGCAGTTCTTC. It translates to CASSVELAGSYNEQFF.

The genes are TRBV15 and TRBJ1-2; a weak D match, TRBD1 (5 bases). The CDR3 totals 13 residues. Trimming stripped 0 bases from V and 8 bases from J, with 10 bases between. The germline V gene encodes CDR1 LNHNV and CDR2 YYDKDF (reference sequence). The CDR3 coding sequence is TGTGCCACCAGCAGAGATTTATGGGACGGCTACACCTTC. Its translation is CATSRDLWDGYTF.

This clone was seen a handful of times. V is TRBV21-1 and J is TRBJ2-5; TRBD1, as called in the table, went unchecked against the DNA. The J call may be in error: the DNA end matches TRBJ2-7 better. TRBV21-1 is a documented pseudogene. The CDR3 totals 14 residues. CDR3 sequence: CASSASTGDYEQYF. The CDR3 region has the DNA TGTGCCAGCAGCGCATCCACAGGGGATTACGAGCAGTACTTC.